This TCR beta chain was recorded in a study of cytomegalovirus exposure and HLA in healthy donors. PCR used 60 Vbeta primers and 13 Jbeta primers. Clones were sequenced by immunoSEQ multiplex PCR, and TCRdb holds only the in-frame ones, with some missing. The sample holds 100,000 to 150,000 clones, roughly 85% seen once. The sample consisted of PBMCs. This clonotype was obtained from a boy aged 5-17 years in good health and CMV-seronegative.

CDR3 region: CASSPWTGAEEDTQYF. CDR3 DNA: TGTGCCAGCAGCCCTTGGACAGGCGCCGAGGAAGATACGCAGTATTTT. This chain uses TRBV7-9 with TRBJ2-3, with 7 bases fitting TRBD1. This CDR3 spans 16 amino acids. Germline CDR1 SEHNR, CDR2 FQNEAQ (reference sequence). Trimming at V came to 5 bases and at J to 5 bases, leaving 13 bases not matched to a gene.